A selection of T cell receptor beta chains follows, all from one sample in a study of cytomegalovirus exposure and HLA in healthy donors. This table comes from immunoSEQ multiplex PCR, and its TCRdb copy is limited to in-frame clones, with some not included. The top ten clones hold roughly 18% of a sample with fewer than 50,000 clones, around three fifths of them seen once. Sequenced sample: PBMCs. The receptors were gathered from a man in his forties or fifties in good health and CMV-seropositive. Both conserved end residues are part of each CDR3. D genes are given only for firm matches. A row's size may be missing; if present it is once, few, many or a size class.

cdr3_nt cdr3_aa cdr3_length v_call clone_size j_call d_call
TGCGCCAGCAGGGCTACTAGCGGGGGGAGTTTATCTACGCAGTATTTT CASRATSGGSLSTQYF 16 TRBV5-1 . TRBJ2-3 TRBD2
TGCGCCAGCAGCCAAGGTCTTCAGGGTTGGGTTGAAAAACTGTTTTTT CASSQGLQGWVEKLFF 16 TRBV4-3 . TRBJ1-4 .
TGTGCCAGCAGTGACTCGAGCGGGGGGGCCCGGGAGACCCAGTACTTC CASSDSSGGARETQYF 16 TRBV6-4 . TRBJ2-5 TRBD2
TGCGCCAGCAGTGAAAACTTTAATCAGCCCCAGCATTTT CASSENFNQPQHF 13 TRBV2 . TRBJ1-5 .
TGTGCCAGCAGCTTAGAACAGGGAGGGCAGGAGACCCAGTACTTC CASSLEQGGQETQYF 15 TRBV7-2 . TRBJ2-5 .
TGTGCTAGCACGGGGGGGGCAGGGGAAAAACTGTTTTTT CASTGGAGEKLFF 13 TRBV28 . TRBJ1-4 .
TGTGCCAGCAGTACACCCCAAATAACTAGCGGGGGTTACGGGTACAATGAGCAGTTCTTC CASSTPQITSGGYGYNEQFF 20 TRBV2 . TRBJ2-1 TRBD2
TGTGCCAGCAGCTCGGGACAGGCTACCTACGAGCAGTACTTC CASSSGQATYEQYF 14 TRBV11-2 . TRBJ2-7 TRBD1
TGCGCCAGCAGCTTTGACGGACAGGGAATCGGTGGCTACACCTTC CASSFDGQGIGGYTF 15 TRBV5-1 . TRBJ1-2 TRBD1
TGTGCCAGCAGCAGGGATACCTACGAGCAGTACTTC CASSRDTYEQYF 12 TRBV28 large TRBJ2-7 .
TGTGCCAGCAGTCCAGCGATGAGCTCCTACGAGCAGTACTTC CASSPAMSSYEQYF 14 TRBV28 . TRBJ2-7 .